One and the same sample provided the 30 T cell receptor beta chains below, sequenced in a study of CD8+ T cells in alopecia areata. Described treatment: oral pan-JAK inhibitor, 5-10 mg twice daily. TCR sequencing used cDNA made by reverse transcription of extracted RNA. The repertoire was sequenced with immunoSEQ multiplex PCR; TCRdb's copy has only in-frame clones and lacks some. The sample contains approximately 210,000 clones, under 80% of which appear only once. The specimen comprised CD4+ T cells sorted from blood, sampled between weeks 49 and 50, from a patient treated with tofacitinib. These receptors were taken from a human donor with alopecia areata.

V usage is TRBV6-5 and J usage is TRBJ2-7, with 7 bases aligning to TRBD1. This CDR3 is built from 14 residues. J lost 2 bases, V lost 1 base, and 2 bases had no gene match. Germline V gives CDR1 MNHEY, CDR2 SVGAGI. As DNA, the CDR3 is TGTGCCAGCAGTTACTATCAGGGGGCCTACGAGCAGTACTTC. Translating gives CASSYYQGAYEQYF.

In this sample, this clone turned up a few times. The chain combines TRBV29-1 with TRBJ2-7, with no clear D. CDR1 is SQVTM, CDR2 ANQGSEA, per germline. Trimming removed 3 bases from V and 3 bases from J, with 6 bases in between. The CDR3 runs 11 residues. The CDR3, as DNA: TGCAGCGTTGAGACGAGCTACGAGCAGTACTTC. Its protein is CSVETSYEQYF.

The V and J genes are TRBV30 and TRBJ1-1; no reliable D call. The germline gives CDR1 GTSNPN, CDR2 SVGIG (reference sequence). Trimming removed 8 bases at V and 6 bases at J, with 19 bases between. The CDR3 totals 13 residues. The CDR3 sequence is CARTGRREAEAFF. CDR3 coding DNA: TGTGCCAGGACGGGCAGGAGGGAGGCTGAAGCTTTCTTT.

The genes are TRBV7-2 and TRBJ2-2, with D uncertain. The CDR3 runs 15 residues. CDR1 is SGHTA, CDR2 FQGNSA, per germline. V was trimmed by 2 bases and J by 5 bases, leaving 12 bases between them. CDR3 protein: CASSLRSVGTGELFF. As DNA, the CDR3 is TGTGCCAGCAGCTTAAGAAGTGTGGGTACCGGGGAGCTGTTTTTT. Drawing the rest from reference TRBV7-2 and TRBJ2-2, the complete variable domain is GAGVSQSPSNKVTEKGKDVELRCDPISGHTALYWYRQSLGQGLEFLIYFQGNSAPDKSGLPSDRFSAERTGGSVSTLTIQRTQQEDSAVYLCASSLRSVGTGELFFGEGSRLTVL.

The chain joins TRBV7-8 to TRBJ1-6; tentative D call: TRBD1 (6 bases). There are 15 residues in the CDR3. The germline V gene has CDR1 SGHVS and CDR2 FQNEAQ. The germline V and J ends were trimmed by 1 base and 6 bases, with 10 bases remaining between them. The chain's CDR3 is CASSLGGTLNSPLHF. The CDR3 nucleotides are TGTGCCAGCAGCTTAGGGGGGACACTTAATTCACCCCTCCACTTT.

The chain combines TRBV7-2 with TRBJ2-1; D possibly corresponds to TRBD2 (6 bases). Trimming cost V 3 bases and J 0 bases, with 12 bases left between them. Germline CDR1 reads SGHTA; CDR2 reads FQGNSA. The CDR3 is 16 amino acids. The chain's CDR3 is CASSFRMGGSYNEQFF. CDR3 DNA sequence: TGTGCCAGCAGCTTCAGGATGGGGGGCTCCTACAATGAGCAGTTCTTC.

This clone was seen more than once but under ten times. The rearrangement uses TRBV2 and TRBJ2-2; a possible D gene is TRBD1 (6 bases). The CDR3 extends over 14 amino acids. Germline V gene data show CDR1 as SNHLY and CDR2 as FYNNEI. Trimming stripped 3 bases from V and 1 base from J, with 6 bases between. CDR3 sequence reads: CASSDRGNTGELFF. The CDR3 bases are TGTGCCAGCAGTGACAGGGGGAACACCGGGGAGCTGTTTTTT.

The CDR3 protein is CASTIRELNTEAFF. CDR3 coding DNA: TGTGCCAGCACCATCCGTGAATTGAACACTGAAGCTTTCTTT. J is TRBJ1-1 and V is TRBV7-2; D gene unclear. Germline V lookup: CDR1 SGHTA, CDR2 FQGNSA. CDR3 length equals 14 residues. V was trimmed by 7 bases and J by 0 bases, leaving 12 bases between them.

CDR3 sequence: CSGVTGVPYEQYF. CDR3 bases: TGCAGCGGTGTAACAGGGGTCCCCTACGAGCAGTACTTC. This chain links TRBV29-1 with TRBJ2-7; the match to TRBD1 covers 7 bases. The CDR3 is made up of 13 amino acids. Trimming at V came to 7 bases and at J to 2 bases, leaving 8 bases not matched to a gene. CDR1 is SQVTM, CDR2 ANQGSEA, per germline.

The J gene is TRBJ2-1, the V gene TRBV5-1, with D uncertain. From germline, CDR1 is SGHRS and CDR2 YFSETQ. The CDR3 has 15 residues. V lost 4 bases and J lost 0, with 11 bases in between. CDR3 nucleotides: TGCGCCAGCAGCGCCCTGGAAGACTCCTACAATGAGCAGTTCTTC. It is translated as CASSALEDSYNEQFF.

CDR3 sequence reads: CASSLAIPGLAGQETQYF. The CDR3 region has the DNA TGCGCCAGCAGCTTGGCGATCCCGGGACTAGCGGGCCAAGAGACCCAGTACTTC. V and J are TRBV5-1 and TRBJ2-5, with 12 positions matching TRBD2. The CDR3 extends over 18 amino acids. Losses at the gene ends were 0 bases for V and 1 base for J; bases not matched to a gene: 7. CDR1 and CDR2 from the germline V gene are SGHRS and YFSETQ.

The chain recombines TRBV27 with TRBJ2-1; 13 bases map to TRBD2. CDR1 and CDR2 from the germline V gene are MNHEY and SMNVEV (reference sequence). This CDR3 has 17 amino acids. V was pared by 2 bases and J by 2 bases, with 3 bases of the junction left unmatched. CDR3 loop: CASSLLGLAGAYNEQFF. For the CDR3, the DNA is TGTGCCAGCAGTTTACTCGGACTAGCGGGGGCCTACAATGAGCAGTTCTTC.

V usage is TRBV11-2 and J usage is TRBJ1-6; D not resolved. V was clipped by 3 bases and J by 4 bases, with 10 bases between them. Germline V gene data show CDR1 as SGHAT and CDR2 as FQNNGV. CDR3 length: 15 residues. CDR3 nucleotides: TGTGCCAGCAGCTTGCGGCTGGAATATAATTCACCCCTCCACTTT. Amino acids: CASSLRLEYNSPLHF.

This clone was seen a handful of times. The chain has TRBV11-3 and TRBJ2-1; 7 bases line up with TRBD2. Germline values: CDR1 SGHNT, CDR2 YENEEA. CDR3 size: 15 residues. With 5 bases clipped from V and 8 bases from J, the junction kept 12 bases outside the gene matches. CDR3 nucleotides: TGTGCCAGCAGCCTCTCCGTCGCGGGGGAGGATGAGCAGTTCTTC. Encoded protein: CASSLSVAGEDEQFF. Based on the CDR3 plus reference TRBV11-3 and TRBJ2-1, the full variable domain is EAGVVQSPRYKIIEKKQPVAFWCNPISGHNTLYWYLQNLGQGPELLIRYENEEAVDDSQLPKDRFSAERLKGVDSTLKIQPAELGDSAVYLCASSLSVAGEDEQFFGPGTRLTVL.

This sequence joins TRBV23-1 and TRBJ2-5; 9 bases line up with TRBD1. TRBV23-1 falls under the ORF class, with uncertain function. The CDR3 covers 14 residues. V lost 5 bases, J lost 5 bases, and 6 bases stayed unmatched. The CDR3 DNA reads TGCGCCAGCAGTAAGACAGGGACAGGGGAGACCCAGTACTTC. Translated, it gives CASSKTGTGETQYF.

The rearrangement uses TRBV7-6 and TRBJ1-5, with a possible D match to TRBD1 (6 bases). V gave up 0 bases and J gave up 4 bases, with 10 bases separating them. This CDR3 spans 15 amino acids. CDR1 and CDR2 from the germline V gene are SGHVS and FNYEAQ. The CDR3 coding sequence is TGTGCCAGCAGCTTAGCCGAGGGGGGAAATCAGCCCCAGCATTTT. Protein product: CASSLAEGGNQPQHF.

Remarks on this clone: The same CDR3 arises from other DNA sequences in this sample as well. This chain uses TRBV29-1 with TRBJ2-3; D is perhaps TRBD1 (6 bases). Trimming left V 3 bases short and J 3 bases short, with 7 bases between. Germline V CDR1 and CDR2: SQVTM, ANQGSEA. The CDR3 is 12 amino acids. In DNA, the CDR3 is TGCAGCGTTGAGCAGGGGACAGATACGCAGTATTTT. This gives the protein CSVEQGTDTQYF.

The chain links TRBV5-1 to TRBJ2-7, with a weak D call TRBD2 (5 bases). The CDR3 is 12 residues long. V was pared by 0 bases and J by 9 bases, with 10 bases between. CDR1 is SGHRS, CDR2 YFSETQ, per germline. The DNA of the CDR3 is TGCGCCAGCAGCTTGGAGGAAGGGAGGCAGTACTTC. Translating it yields CASSLEEGRQYF.

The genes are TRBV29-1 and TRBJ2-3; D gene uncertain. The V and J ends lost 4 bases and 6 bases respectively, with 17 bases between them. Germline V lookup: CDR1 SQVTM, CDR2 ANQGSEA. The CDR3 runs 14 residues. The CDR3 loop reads CSVVKTRLPDTQYF. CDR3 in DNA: TGCAGCGTTGTTAAGACACGTCTCCCGGATACGCAGTATTTT.

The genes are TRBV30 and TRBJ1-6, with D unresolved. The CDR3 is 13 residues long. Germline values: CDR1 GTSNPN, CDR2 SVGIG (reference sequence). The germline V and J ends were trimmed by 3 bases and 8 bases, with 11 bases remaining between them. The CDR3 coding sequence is TGTGCCTGGAGCCGGCGGTCGGATTCACCCCTCCACTTT. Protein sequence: CAWSRRSDSPLHF.

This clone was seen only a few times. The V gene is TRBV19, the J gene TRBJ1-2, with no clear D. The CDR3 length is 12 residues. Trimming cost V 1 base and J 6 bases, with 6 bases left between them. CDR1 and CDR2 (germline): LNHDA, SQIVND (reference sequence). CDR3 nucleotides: TGTGCCAGTAGTATAGGCCCTCATGGCTACACCTTC. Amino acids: CASSIGPHGYTF.

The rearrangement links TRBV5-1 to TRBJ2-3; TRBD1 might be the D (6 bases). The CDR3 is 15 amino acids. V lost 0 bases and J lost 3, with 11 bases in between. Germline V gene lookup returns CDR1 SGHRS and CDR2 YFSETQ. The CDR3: CASSLAPGATDTQYF. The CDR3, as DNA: TGCGCCAGCAGCTTGGCCCCAGGGGCGACAGATACGCAGTATTTT.

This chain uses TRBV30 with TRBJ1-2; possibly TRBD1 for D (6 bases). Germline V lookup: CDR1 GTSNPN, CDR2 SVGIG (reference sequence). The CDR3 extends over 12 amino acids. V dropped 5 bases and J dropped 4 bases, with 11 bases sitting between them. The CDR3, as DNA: TGTGCCTGGGGCCCAGGGGCCTATGGCTACACCTTC. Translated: CAWGPGAYGYTF.

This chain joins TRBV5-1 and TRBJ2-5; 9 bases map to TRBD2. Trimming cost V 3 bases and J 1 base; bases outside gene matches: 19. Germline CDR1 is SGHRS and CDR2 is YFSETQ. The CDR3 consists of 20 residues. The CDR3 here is CASSYPRAGGTPGSQETQYF. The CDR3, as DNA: TGCGCCAGCAGCTACCCCCGAGCGGGGGGCACTCCAGGGAGCCAAGAGACCCAGTACTTC.

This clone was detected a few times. CDR3 bases: TGCAGCGTCCCCCTCGGACAGGGGTTCTACGAGCAGTACTTC. Translating it yields CSVPLGQGFYEQYF. The chain couples TRBV29-1 to TRBJ2-7; TRBD1 agrees at 9 bases. The CDR3 runs 14 residues. The V gene end was trimmed by 6 bases and the J gene end by 3 bases; junction bases not matched to a gene: 9. Germline lookup yields CDR1 SQVTM and CDR2 ANQGSEA.

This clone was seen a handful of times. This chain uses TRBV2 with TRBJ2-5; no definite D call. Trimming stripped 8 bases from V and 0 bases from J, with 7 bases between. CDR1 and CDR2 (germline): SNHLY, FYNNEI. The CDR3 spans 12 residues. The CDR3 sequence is CASQWDQETQYF. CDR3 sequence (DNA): TGTGCCAGCCAGTGGGACCAAGAGACCCAGTACTTC. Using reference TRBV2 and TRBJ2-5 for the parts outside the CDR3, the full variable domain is EPEVTQTPSHQVTQMGQEVILRCVPISNHLYFYWYRQILGQKVEFLVSFYNNEISEKSEIFDDQFSVERPDGSNFTLKIRSTKLEDSAMYFCASQWDQETQYFGPGTRLLVL.

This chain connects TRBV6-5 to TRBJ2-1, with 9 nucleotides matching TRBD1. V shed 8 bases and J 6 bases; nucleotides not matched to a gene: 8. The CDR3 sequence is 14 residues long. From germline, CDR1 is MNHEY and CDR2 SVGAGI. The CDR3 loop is CASLTGGVLNEQFF. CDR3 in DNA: TGTGCCAGCCTTACAGGGGGCGTACTCAATGAGCAGTTCTTC.

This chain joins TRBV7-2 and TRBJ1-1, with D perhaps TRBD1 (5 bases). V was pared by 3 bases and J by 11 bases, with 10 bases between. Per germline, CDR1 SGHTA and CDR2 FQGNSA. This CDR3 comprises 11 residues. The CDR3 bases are TGTGCCAGCAGCTTGCGACAGATTGCTTTCTTT. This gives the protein CASSLRQIAFF.

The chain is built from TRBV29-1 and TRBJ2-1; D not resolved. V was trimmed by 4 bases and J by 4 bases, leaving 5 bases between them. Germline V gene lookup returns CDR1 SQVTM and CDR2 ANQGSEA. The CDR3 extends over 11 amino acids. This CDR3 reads CSVVMYNEQFF. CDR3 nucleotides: TGCAGCGTTGTGATGTACAATGAGCAGTTCTTC.

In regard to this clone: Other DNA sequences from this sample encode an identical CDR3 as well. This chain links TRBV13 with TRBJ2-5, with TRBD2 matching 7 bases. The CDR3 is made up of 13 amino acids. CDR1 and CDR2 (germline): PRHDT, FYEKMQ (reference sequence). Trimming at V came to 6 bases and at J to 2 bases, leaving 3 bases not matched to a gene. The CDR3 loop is CASSFGGQETQYF. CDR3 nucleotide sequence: TGTGCCAGCAGTTTCGGGGGGCAAGAGACCCAGTACTTC. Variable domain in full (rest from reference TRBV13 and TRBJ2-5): AAGVIQSPRHLIKEKRETATLKCYPIPRHDTVYWYQQGPGQDPQFLISFYEKMQSDKGSIPDRFSAQQFSDYHSELNMSSLELGDSALYFCASSFGGQETQYFGPGTRLLVL.